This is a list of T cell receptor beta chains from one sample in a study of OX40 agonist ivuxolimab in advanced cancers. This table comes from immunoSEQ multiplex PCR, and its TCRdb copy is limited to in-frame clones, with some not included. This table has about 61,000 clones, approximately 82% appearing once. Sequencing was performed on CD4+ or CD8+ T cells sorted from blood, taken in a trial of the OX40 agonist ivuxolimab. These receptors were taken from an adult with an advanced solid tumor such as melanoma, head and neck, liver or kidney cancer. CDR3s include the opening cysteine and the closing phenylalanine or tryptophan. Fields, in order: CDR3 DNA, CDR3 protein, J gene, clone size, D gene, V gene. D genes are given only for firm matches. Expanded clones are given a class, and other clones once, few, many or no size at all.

cdr3_nt: TGTGCCTGGGACAGGGCTGGCTACACCTTC
cdr3_aa: CAWDRAGYTF
j_call: TRBJ1-2
clone_size: .
d_call: TRBD1
v_call: TRBV30

cdr3_nt: TGCGCCAGCAGCCGTAGCGGGCCAAGCAATTCCTACGAGCAGTACTTC
cdr3_aa: CASSRSGPSNSYEQYF
j_call: TRBJ2-7
clone_size: .
d_call: TRBD2
v_call: TRBV5-1

cdr3_nt: TGCGCCAGCAGTCAAAGAGGGGGCGGCTACACCTTC
cdr3_aa: CASSQRGGGYTF
j_call: TRBJ1-2
clone_size: .
d_call: TRBD1
v_call: TRBV23-1

cdr3_nt: TGTGCCATCAGTGCAGGGACAGGGTCTGAGCAGTACTTC
cdr3_aa: CAISAGTGSEQYF
j_call: TRBJ2-7
clone_size: few
d_call: TRBD1
v_call: TRBV10-3

cdr3_nt: TGTGCCAGCAGCCAACCACCTCGGGCTAGCGGGAGGGCCACTGAGCAGTTCTTC
cdr3_aa: CASSQPPRASGRATEQFF
j_call: TRBJ2-1
clone_size: .
d_call: TRBD2
v_call: TRBV4-2

cdr3_nt: TGTGCCAGCAGTTTAAGTTTGGGGGGGCGCATCGGCTACACCTTC
cdr3_aa: CASSLSLGGRIGYTF
j_call: TRBJ1-2
clone_size: .
d_call: .
v_call: TRBV27

cdr3_nt: TGTGCCAGCAGTTTATTCGGGAGAGTCACCGGGGAGCTGTTTTTT
cdr3_aa: CASSLFGRVTGELFF
j_call: TRBJ2-2
clone_size: .
d_call: .
v_call: TRBV27

cdr3_nt: TGTGCCAGCAGCAAAGTTGGCTCCTCCTACGAGCAGTACTTC
cdr3_aa: CASSKVGSSYEQYF
j_call: TRBJ2-7
clone_size: once
d_call: .
v_call: TRBV21-1

cdr3_nt: TGTGCCAGCAGCTCCTATTACAACAATGAGCAGTTCTTC
cdr3_aa: CASSSYYNNEQFF
j_call: TRBJ2-1
clone_size: few
d_call: .
v_call: TRBV7-6

cdr3_nt: TGTGCCAGCAGCTTGGCCAGGTCGGGTGCCTACAATGAGCAGTTCTTC
cdr3_aa: CASSLARSGAYNEQFF
j_call: TRBJ2-1
clone_size: .
d_call: .
v_call: TRBV5-4

cdr3_nt: TGTGCCAGCAGCTTGTCAGGGGCACTGACTTGGTATGGCTACACCTTC
cdr3_aa: CASSLSGALTWYGYTF
j_call: TRBJ1-2
clone_size: once
d_call: .
v_call: TRBV5-6

cdr3_nt: TGTGCCAGCAGCCCTGGACAGACGAACACTGAAGCTTTCTTT
cdr3_aa: CASSPGQTNTEAFF
j_call: TRBJ1-1
clone_size: .
d_call: .
v_call: TRBV6-6

cdr3_nt: TGTGCCAGCAGCGCTAGTGTCGAGGGCGAGCAGTACTTC
cdr3_aa: CASSASVEGEQYF
j_call: TRBJ2-7
clone_size: once
d_call: .
v_call: TRBV7-9

cdr3_nt: TGTGCCAGCAGGGACACCGCCTACAATGAGCAGTTCTTC
cdr3_aa: CASRDTAYNEQFF
j_call: TRBJ2-1
clone_size: .
d_call: .
v_call: TRBV2

cdr3_nt: TGTGCCAGTAGCGCCGGACTAGCGGGAGGGGCGCGGGAGCAGTACTTC
cdr3_aa: CASSAGLAGGAREQYF
j_call: TRBJ2-7
clone_size: .
d_call: TRBD2
v_call: TRBV19

cdr3_nt: TGTGCCAGCAGCTTAGCCCGACTAGCTTTGGATACGCAGTATTTT
cdr3_aa: CASSLARLALDTQYF
j_call: TRBJ2-3
clone_size: .
d_call: TRBD2
v_call: TRBV11-2

cdr3_nt: TGTGCCAGCAGAGCTAACAAGGGCGGTAATGAAAAACTGTTTTTT
cdr3_aa: CASRANKGGNEKLFF
j_call: TRBJ1-4
clone_size: .
d_call: .
v_call: TRBV6-6

cdr3_nt: TGTGCCAGCAGCCCGGGACAGCCGGGCAATGAGCAGTTCTTC
cdr3_aa: CASSPGQPGNEQFF
j_call: TRBJ2-1
clone_size: .
d_call: TRBD1
v_call: TRBV5-4

cdr3_nt: TGTGCCCCGAGGGCAGGGGCCCATAATTCACCCCTCCACTTT
cdr3_aa: CAPRAGAHNSPLHF
j_call: TRBJ1-6
clone_size: .
d_call: .
v_call: TRBV30

cdr3_nt: TGTGCCAGCAGTTCCTTACTAGCGGGAGCGATGGGGAATACGCAGTATTTT
cdr3_aa: CASSSLLAGAMGNTQYF
j_call: TRBJ2-3
clone_size: .
d_call: TRBD2
v_call: TRBV28

cdr3_nt: TGTGCCAGCAGCTTGACGGACGGGAACTATGGCTACACCTTC
cdr3_aa: CASSLTDGNYGYTF
j_call: TRBJ1-2
clone_size: few
d_call: .
v_call: TRBV7-9

cdr3_nt: TGTGCCAGCAGTCCAACAGGGAATAATTCACCCCTCCACTTT
cdr3_aa: CASSPTGNNSPLHF
j_call: TRBJ1-6
clone_size: .
d_call: .
v_call: TRBV6-5

cdr3_nt: TGTGCCATCAGTGGGGGGGCGGATTCACCCCTCCACTTT
cdr3_aa: CAISGGADSPLHF
j_call: TRBJ1-6
clone_size: .
d_call: .
v_call: TRBV10-3

cdr3_nt: TGTGCCAGCAGCTTACGGGGCAGAACTAATGAAAAACTGTTTTTT
cdr3_aa: CASSLRGRTNEKLFF
j_call: TRBJ1-4
clone_size: .
d_call: .
v_call: TRBV11-2

cdr3_nt: TGTGCCAGCAGCCCTGACACTGGTAGCACAGATACGCAGTATTTT
cdr3_aa: CASSPDTGSTDTQYF
j_call: TRBJ2-3
clone_size: .
d_call: .
v_call: TRBV11-3

cdr3_nt: TGTGCCAGTAGTATTCCGGAGTCCTCTCGTGGAAACACCATATATTTT
cdr3_aa: CASSIPESSRGNTIYF
j_call: TRBJ1-3
clone_size: .
d_call: .
v_call: TRBV19

cdr3_nt: TGCGCCAGCAGCCCGGATGGGACAGGGTCTGGCTACACCTTC
cdr3_aa: CASSPDGTGSGYTF
j_call: TRBJ1-2
clone_size: few
d_call: TRBD1
v_call: TRBV5-1

cdr3_nt: TGTGCCAGCAGCTGGCTCACAGGGAGGACCTACAATGAGCAGTTCTTC
cdr3_aa: CASSWLTGRTYNEQFF
j_call: TRBJ2-1
clone_size: .
d_call: .
v_call: TRBV11-2

cdr3_nt: TGCGCCAGCAGTCCGGACTTCAATCGTGGCTACACCTTC
cdr3_aa: CASSPDFNRGYTF
j_call: TRBJ1-2
clone_size: .
d_call: .
v_call: TRBV10-1

cdr3_nt: TGTGCCAGCAGCGCCCGCGGACTAGCGGGATCATGGGGCACAGATACGCAGTATTTT
cdr3_aa: CASSARGLAGSWGTDTQYF
j_call: TRBJ2-3
clone_size: .
d_call: TRBD2
v_call: TRBV7-4

cdr3_nt: TGTGCCAGCAGCCTGACTAGCGGGTACGAGCAGTACTTC
cdr3_aa: CASSLTSGYEQYF
j_call: TRBJ2-7
clone_size: .
d_call: TRBD2
v_call: TRBV6-5

cdr3_nt: TGTGCCACCGACGGCGGGGAGGGGGCAGGATCTAACTATGGCTACACCTTC
cdr3_aa: CATDGGEGAGSNYGYTF
j_call: TRBJ1-2
clone_size: .
d_call: TRBD1
v_call: TRBV10-3

cdr3_nt: TGTGCCAGCAGCTCAGAGCCGGGACAGGGAGCAGGGGCCAACGTCCTGACTTTC
cdr3_aa: CASSSEPGQGAGANVLTF
j_call: TRBJ2-6
clone_size: .
d_call: TRBD1
v_call: TRBV5-4

cdr3_nt: TGCAGCGTTGAGAAGGACAAGAACTATGGCTACACCTTC
cdr3_aa: CSVEKDKNYGYTF
j_call: TRBJ1-2
clone_size: few
d_call: .
v_call: TRBV29-1

cdr3_nt: TGCAGCGTTGAAGCACGAGGTCCGGGAGAGGGTGACGAGCAGTACTTC
cdr3_aa: CSVEARGPGEGDEQYF
j_call: TRBJ2-7
clone_size: .
d_call: .
v_call: TRBV29-1

cdr3_nt: TGTGCCAGCAGCTTAGGTTGGACAGGGGATGGCTACACCTTC
cdr3_aa: CASSLGWTGDGYTF
j_call: TRBJ1-2
clone_size: .
d_call: TRBD1
v_call: TRBV7-2

cdr3_nt: TGTGCCAGCAGTTTAAGCAGGGACTATGAAAAACTGTTTTTT
cdr3_aa: CASSLSRDYEKLFF
j_call: TRBJ1-4
clone_size: .
d_call: .
v_call: TRBV27

cdr3_nt: TGCGCCAGCAGCTTGGAGCTAAGTGGTACAGGGGAACCTAACTATGGCTACACCTTC
cdr3_aa: CASSLELSGTGEPNYGYTF
j_call: TRBJ1-2
clone_size: .
d_call: TRBD1
v_call: TRBV5-1

cdr3_nt: TGTGCCAGCAGTTACGACAGACCCCGATCGAGGTCACCCCTCCACTTT
cdr3_aa: CASSYDRPRSRSPLHF
j_call: TRBJ1-6
clone_size: .
d_call: .
v_call: TRBV6-6

cdr3_nt: TGTGCCAGCAGCTTTCATCGGGACGCTGAAGCTTTCTTT
cdr3_aa: CASSFHRDAEAFF
j_call: TRBJ1-1
clone_size: .
d_call: .
v_call: TRBV7-9

cdr3_nt: TGTGCCATCAGTCCGGAGGTCTCTGGAAACACCATATATTTT
cdr3_aa: CAISPEVSGNTIYF
j_call: TRBJ1-3
clone_size: .
d_call: .
v_call: TRBV10-3

cdr3_nt: TGCGCCAGCAGCTTGGTGCAGGGTAGTAATTCACCCCTCCACTTT
cdr3_aa: CASSLVQGSNSPLHF
j_call: TRBJ1-6
clone_size: few
d_call: .
v_call: TRBV5-1

cdr3_nt: TGTGCCAGCAGCTGGGCGCGGGATAGCGATGAGCAGTTCTTC
cdr3_aa: CASSWARDSDEQFF
j_call: TRBJ2-1
clone_size: many
d_call: .
v_call: TRBV7-3

cdr3_nt: TGTGCCAGCAGCTTAGACTGGACTAGCCCAAACGAGCAGTACTTC
cdr3_aa: CASSLDWTSPNEQYF
j_call: TRBJ2-7
clone_size: .
d_call: TRBD2
v_call: TRBV7-2

cdr3_nt: TGTGCCAGCAGCTTCTCGTCCAGGGGGCTTCGGGGCTACACCTTC
cdr3_aa: CASSFSSRGLRGYTF
j_call: TRBJ1-2
clone_size: .
d_call: TRBD1
v_call: TRBV13

cdr3_nt: TGTGCCAGGACCCCGAGAGGGCCTTTTCCCAATGAGCAGTTCTTC
cdr3_aa: CARTPRGPFPNEQFF
j_call: TRBJ2-1
clone_size: .
d_call: .
v_call: TRBV27

cdr3_nt: TGTGCCAGCGTACACGTCCCGGGGATGAAATATTTT
cdr3_aa: CASVHVPGMKYF
j_call: TRBJ1-3
clone_size: .
d_call: .
v_call: TRBV21-1

cdr3_nt: TGTGCCAGCAGCTTAGGTCGGGCAGGCCCTAGGTCACCCCTCCACTTT
cdr3_aa: CASSLGRAGPRSPLHF
j_call: TRBJ1-6
clone_size: .
d_call: .
v_call: TRBV11-2

cdr3_nt: TGTGCTAGCAGCTCATCCCGGGACAGCTACGAGCAGTACTTC
cdr3_aa: CASSSSRDSYEQYF
j_call: TRBJ2-7
clone_size: .
d_call: TRBD1
v_call: TRBV7-7

cdr3_nt: TGTGCCAGCAGATCGACAGGGGAATATGGCTACACCTTC
cdr3_aa: CASRSTGEYGYTF
j_call: TRBJ1-2
clone_size: .
d_call: TRBD1
v_call: TRBV28

cdr3_nt: TGTGCCAGCAGCTTGTCAGAGAACACTGAAGCTTTCTTT
cdr3_aa: CASSLSENTEAFF
j_call: TRBJ1-1
clone_size: .
d_call: .
v_call: TRBV5-5

cdr3_nt: TGTGCCTGGAGTGGATCGCGGGCCTACAATGAGCAGTTCTTC
cdr3_aa: CAWSGSRAYNEQFF
j_call: TRBJ2-1
clone_size: .
d_call: .
v_call: TRBV30

cdr3_nt: TGTGCCATCATCCCCTCTAGCGGTACCTCCTACAATGAGCAGTTCTTC
cdr3_aa: CAIIPSSGTSYNEQFF
j_call: TRBJ2-1
clone_size: .
d_call: TRBD2
v_call: TRBV7-2